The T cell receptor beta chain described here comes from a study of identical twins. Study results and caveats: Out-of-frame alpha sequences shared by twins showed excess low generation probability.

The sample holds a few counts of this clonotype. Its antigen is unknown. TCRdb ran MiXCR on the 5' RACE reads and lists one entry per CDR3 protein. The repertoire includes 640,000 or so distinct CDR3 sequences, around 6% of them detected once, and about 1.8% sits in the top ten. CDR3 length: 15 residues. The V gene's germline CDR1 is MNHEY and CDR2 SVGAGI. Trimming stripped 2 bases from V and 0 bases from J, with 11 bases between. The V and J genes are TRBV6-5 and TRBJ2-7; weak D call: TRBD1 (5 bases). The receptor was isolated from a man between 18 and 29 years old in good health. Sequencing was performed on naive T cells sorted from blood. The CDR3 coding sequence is TGTGCCAGCAGTTACGGGGCAGGCAACTCCTACGAGCAGTACTTC. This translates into CASSYGAGNSYEQYF.